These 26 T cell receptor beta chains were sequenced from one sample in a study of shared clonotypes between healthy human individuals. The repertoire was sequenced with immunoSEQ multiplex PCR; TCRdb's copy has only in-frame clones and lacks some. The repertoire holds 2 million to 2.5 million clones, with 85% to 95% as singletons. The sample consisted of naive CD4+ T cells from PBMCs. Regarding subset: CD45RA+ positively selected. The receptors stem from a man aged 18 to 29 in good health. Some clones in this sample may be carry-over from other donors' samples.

The CDR3 coding sequence is TGTGCCAGAGCTGACCGGGGGGTTGGCGAGCAGTACTTC. Translated: CARADRGVGEQYF. The rearrangement uses TRBV19 and TRBJ2-7, with TRBD2 matching over 7 bases. Germline V lookup: CDR1 LNHDA, CDR2 SQIVND (reference sequence). The length of the CDR3 is 13 residues. J lost 6 bases, V lost 9 bases, and 11 bases had no gene match.

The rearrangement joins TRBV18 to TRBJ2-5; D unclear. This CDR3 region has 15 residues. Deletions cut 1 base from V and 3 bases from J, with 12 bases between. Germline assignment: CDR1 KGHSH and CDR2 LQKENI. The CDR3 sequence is CASSPQVQVKETQYF. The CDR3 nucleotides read TGTGCCAGCTCACCACAAGTGCAGGTTAAAGAGACCCAGTACTTC.

CDR3 protein: CASSPRAAYGYTF. The CDR3 nucleotides read TGTGCCAGCAGTCCCCGGGCAGCGTATGGCTACACCTTC. The chain joins TRBV27 to TRBJ1-2; D gene uncertain. Germline V gene lookup returns CDR1 MNHEY and CDR2 SMNVEV (reference sequence). The CDR3 has 13 residues. V was cut by 5 bases and J by 5 bases, with 12 bases left in between.

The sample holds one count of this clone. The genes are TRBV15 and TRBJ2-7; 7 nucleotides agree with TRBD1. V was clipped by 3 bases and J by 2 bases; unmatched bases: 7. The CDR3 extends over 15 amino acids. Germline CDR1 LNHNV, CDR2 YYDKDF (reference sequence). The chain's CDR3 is CATSRGEGQTYEQYF. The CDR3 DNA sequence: TGTGCCACCAGCAGGGGCGAGGGACAGACCTACGAGCAGTACTTC.

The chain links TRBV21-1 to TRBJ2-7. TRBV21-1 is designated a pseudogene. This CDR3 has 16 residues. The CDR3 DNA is TGTGCCAGCAGCAAAGCGAACCTGGCAGAGACCTACGAGCAGTACTTC. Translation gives CASSKANLAETYEQYF.

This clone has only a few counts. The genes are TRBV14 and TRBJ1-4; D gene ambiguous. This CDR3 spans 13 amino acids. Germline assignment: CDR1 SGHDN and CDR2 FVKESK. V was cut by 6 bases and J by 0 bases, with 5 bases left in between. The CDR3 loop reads CASRPATNEKLFF. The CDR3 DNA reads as TGTGCCAGCAGGCCGGCAACTAATGAAAAACTGTTTTTT.

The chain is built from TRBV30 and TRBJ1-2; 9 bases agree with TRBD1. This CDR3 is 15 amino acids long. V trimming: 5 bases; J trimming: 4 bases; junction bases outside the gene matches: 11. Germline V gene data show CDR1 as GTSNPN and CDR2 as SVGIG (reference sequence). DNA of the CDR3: TGTGCCTGGTCCCCAGCCGGGACAGGGTCCTATGGCTACACCTTC. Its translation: CAWSPAGTGSYGYTF. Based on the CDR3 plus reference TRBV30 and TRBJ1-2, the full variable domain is SQTIHQWPATLVQPVGSPLSLECTVEGTSNPNLYWYRQAAGRGLQLLFYSVGIGQISSEVPQNLSASRPQDRQFILSSKKLLLSDSGFYLCAWSPAGTGSYGYTFGSGTRLTVV.

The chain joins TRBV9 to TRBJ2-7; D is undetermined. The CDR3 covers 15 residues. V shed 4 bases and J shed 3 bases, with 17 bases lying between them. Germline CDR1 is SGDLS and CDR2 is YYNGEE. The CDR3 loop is CASSPLRAGIYEQYF. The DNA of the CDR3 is TGTGCCAGCAGCCCCTTACGCGCTGGAATCTACGAGCAGTACTTC.

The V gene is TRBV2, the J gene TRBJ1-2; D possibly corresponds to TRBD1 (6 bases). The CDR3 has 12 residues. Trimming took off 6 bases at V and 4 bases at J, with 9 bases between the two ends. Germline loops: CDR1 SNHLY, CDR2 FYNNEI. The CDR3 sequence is CASRDSPYGYTF. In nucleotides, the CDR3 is TGTGCCAGCAGGGACAGCCCCTATGGCTACACCTTC.

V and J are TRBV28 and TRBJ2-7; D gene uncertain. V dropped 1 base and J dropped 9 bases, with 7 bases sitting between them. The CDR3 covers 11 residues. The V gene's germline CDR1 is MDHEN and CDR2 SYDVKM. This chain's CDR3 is CASSLSRPQYF. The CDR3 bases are TGTGCCAGCAGTTTATCCCGTCCGCAGTACTTC.

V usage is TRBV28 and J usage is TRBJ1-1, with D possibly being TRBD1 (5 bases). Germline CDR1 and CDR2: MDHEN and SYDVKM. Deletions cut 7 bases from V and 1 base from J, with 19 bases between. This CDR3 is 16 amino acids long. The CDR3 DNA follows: TGTGCCAGCACCCTTCAGCCGGGACGGTCGAACACTGAAGCTTTCTTT. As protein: CASTLQPGRSNTEAFF.

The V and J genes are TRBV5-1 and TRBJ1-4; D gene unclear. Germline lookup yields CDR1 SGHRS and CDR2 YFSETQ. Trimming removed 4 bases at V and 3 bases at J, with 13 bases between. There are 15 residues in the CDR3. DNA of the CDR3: TGCGCCAGCAGCGCCGGAGGAGCGGCTAATGAAAAACTGTTTTTT. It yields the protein CASSAGGAANEKLFF.

The DNA of the CDR3 is TGTGCCAGCAGTGCGGAACGAGACACTGAAGCTTTCTTT. Amino acid sequence: CASSAERDTEAFF. The J gene is TRBJ1-1, the V gene TRBV2; D gene uncertain. Trimming cost V 4 bases and J 3 bases, with 9 bases left between them. The CDR3 consists of 13 residues. Germline V lookup: CDR1 SNHLY, CDR2 FYNNEI.

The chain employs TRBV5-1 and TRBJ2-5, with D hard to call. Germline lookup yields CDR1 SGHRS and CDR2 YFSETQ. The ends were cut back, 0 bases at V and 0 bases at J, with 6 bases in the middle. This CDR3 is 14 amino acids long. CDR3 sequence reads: CASSLDDNQETQYF. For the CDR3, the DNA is TGCGCCAGCAGCTTGGATGACAACCAAGAGACCCAGTACTTC.

The CDR3, as DNA: TGTGCCAGCAGCTTAGCTGTCGAGCAGTACTTC. This gives the protein CASSLAVEQYF. The chain links TRBV7-8 to TRBJ2-7; D uncertain. CDR1 is SGHVS, CDR2 FQNEAQ, per germline. CDR3 length: 11 residues. With 0 bases removed from V and 6 bases from J, the gap between germline ends came to 3 bases.

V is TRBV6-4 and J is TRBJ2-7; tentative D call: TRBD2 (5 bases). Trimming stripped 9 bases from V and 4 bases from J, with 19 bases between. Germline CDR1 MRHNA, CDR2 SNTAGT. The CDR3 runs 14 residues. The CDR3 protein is CASLAGRSTYEQYF. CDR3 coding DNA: TGTGCCAGTCTCGCTGGGAGATCCACTTACGAGCAGTACTTC.

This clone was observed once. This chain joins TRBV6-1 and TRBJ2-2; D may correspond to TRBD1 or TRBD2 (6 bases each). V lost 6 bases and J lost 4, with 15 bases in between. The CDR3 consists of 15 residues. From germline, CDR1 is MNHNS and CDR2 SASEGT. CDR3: CASSRRGVGTGELFF. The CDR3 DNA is TGTGCCAGCAGCCGAAGGGGGGTCGGCACCGGGGAGCTGTTTTTT.

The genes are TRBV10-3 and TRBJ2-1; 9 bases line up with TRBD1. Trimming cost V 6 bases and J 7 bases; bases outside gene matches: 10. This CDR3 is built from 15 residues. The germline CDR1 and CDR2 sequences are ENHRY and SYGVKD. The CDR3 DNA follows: TGTGCCATCAGGTCGGACAGGGGATTAGGGAATGAGCAGTTCTTC. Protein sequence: CAIRSDRGLGNEQFF.

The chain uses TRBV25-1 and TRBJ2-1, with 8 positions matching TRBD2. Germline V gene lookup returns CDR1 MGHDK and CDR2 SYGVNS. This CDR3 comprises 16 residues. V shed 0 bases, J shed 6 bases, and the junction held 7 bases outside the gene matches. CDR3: CASSEYGRARGNEQFF. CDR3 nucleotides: TGTGCCAGCAGTGAATACGGGAGGGCCCGTGGCAATGAGCAGTTCTTC.

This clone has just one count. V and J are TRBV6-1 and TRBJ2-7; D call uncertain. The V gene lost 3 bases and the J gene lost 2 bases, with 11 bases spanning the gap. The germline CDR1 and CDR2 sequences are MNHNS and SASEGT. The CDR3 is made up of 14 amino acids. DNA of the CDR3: TGTGCCAGCAGTGATCAACCTGGGGCCTACGAGCAGTACTTC. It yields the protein CASSDQPGAYEQYF.

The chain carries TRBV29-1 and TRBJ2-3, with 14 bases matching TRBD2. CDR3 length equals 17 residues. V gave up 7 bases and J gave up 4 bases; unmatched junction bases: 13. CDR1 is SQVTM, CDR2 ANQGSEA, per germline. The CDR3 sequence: CSAYPGTSGSVADTQYF. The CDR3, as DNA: TGCAGCGCTTACCCGGGGACTAGCGGGAGTGTTGCAGATACGCAGTATTTT.

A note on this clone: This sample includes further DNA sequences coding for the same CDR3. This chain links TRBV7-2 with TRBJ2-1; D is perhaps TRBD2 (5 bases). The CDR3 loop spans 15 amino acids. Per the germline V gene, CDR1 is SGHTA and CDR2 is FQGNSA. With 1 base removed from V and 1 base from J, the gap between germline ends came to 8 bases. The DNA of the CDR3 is TGTGCCAGCAGCTTAGGATCGGGGTCCTACAATGAGCAGTTCTTC. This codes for CASSLGSGSYNEQFF.

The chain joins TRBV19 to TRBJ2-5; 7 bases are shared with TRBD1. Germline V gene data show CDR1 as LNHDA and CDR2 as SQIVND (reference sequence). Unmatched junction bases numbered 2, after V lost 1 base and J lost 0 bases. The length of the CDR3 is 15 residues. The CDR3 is CASSIGDRDQETQYF. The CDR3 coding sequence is TGTGCCAGTAGTATAGGCGACAGGGACCAAGAGACCCAGTACTTC.

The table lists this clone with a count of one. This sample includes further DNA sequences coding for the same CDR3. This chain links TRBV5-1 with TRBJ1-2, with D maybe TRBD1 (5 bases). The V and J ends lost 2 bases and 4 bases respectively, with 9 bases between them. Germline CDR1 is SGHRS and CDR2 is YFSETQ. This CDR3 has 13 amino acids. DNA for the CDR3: TGCGCCAGCAGCTTTGAGGGGACCTATGGCTACACCTTC. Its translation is CASSFEGTYGYTF.

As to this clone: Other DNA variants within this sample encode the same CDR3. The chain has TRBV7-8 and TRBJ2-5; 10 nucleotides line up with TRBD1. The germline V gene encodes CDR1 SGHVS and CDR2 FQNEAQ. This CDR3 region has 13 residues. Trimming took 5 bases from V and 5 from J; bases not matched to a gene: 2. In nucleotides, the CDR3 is TGTGCCAGCAGCCTGGACAGGGGGGAGACCCAGTACTTC. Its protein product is CASSLDRGETQYF.

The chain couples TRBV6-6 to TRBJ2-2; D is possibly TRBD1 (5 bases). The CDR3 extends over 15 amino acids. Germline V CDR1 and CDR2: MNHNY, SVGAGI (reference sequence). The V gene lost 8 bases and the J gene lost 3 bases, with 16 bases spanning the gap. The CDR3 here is CASELKGWDTGELFF. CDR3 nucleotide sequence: TGTGCCAGCGAACTGAAGGGGTGGGACACCGGGGAGCTGTTTTTT.